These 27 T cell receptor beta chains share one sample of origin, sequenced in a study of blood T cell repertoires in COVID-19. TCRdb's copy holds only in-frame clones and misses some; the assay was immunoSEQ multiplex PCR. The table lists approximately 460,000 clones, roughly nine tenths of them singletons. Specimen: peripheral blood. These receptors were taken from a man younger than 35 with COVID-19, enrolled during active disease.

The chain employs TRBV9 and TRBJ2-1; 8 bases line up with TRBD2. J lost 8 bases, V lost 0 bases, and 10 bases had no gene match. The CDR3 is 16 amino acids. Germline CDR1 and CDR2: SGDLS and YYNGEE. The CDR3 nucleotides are TGTGCCAGCAGCGTAGTGCGAGCGGGGGCTAGGGATGAGCAGTTCTTC. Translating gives CASSVVRAGARDEQFF.

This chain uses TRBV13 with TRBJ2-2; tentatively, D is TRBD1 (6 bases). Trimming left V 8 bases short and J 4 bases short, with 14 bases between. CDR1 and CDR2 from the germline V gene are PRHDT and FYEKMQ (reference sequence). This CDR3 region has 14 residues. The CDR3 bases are TGTGCCAGCTGTGGTGGGGGCAGCACCGGGGAGCTGTTTTTT. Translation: CASCGGGSTGELFF.

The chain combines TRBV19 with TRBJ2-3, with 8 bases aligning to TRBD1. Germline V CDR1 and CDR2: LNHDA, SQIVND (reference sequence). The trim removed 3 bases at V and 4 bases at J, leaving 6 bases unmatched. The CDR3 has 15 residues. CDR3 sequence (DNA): TGTGCCAGTAGTATTACAGGGGGTTGGGCAGATACGCAGTATTTT. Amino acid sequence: CASSITGGWADTQYF.

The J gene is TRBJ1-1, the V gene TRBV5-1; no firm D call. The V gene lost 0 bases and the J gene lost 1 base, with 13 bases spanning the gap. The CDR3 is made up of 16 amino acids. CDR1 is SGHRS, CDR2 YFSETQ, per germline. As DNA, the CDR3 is TGCGCCAGCAGCTTGGACCCCCCGGGGTCGAACACTGAAGCTTTCTTT. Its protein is CASSLDPPGSNTEAFF.

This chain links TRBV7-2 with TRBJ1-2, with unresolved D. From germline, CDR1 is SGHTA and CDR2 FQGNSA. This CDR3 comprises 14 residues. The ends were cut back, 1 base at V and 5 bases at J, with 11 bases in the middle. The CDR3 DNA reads TGTGCCAGCAGCTTAGGGCCCGGAGGATATGGCTACACCTTC. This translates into CASSLGPGGYGYTF.

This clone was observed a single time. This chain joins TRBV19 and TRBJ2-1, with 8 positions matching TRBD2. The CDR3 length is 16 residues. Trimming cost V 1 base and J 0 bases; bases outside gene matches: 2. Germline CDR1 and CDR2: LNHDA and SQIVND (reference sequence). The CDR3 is CASSIVAGGSYNEQFF. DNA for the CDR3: TGTGCCAGTAGTATAGTTGCGGGGGGCTCCTACAATGAGCAGTTCTTC.

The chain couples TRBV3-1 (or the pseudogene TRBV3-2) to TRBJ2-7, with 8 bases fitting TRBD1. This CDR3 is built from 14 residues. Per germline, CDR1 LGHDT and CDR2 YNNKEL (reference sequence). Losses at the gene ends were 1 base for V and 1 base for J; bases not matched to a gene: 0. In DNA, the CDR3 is TGTGCCAGCAGCCAAGGGACAGGGTCCTACGAGCAGTACTTC. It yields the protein CASSQGTGSYEQYF.

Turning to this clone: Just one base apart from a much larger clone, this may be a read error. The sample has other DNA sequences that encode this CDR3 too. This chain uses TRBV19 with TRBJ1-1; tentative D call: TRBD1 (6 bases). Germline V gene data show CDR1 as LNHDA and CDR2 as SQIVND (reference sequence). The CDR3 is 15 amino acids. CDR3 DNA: TGTGCTAGTAGCTGGGGGGGCCGTCTAATTACTGAAGCTTTCTTT. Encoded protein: CASSWGGRLITEAFF.

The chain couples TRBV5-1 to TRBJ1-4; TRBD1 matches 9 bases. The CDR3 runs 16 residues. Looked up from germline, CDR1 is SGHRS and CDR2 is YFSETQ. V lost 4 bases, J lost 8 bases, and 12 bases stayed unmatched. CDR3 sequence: CASSNSPGQGNEKLFF. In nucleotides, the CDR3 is TGCGCCAGCAGCAACTCGCCGGGACAGGGAAACGAAAAACTGTTTTTT. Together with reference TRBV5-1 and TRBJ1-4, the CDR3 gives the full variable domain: KAGVTQTPRYLIKTRGQQVTLSCSPISGHRSVSWYQQTPGQGLQFLFEYFSETQRNKGNFPGRFSGRQFSNSRSEMNVSTLELGDSALYLCASSNSPGQGNEKLFFGSGTQLSVL.

The CDR3 region has the DNA TGTGCCAGCAGCGTAGGACTCTCTGGGGCCAACGTCCTGACTTTC. Amino acid sequence: CASSVGLSGANVLTF. This chain connects TRBV9 to TRBJ2-6; D unresolved. V gave up 0 bases and J gave up 0 bases, with 4 bases separating them. The germline V gene has CDR1 SGDLS and CDR2 YYNGEE. This CDR3 spans 15 amino acids.

DNA of the CDR3: TGTGCCAGCAGCTTGGGAGTCTCGGAGACCCAGTACTTC. Translation: CASSLGVSETQYF. The chain combines TRBV5-5 with TRBJ2-5; D unresolved. Germline assignment: CDR1 SGHKS and CDR2 YYEKEE (reference sequence). Trimming removed 0 bases from V and 5 bases from J, with 8 bases in between. This CDR3 is 13 amino acids long.

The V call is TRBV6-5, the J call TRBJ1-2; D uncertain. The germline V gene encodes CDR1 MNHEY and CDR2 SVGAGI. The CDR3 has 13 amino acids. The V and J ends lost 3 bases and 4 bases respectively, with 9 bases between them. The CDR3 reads CASSYKGGYGYTF. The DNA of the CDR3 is TGTGCCAGCAGTTATAAAGGCGGCTATGGCTACACCTTC.

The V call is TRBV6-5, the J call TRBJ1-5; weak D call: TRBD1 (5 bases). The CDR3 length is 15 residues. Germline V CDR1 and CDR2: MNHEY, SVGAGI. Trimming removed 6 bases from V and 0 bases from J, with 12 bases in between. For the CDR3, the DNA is TGTGCCAGCAGGGACCACAGGTATAGCAATCAGCCCCAGCATTTT. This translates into CASRDHRYSNQPQHF.

Here the CDR3 reads CASSLGGHRQSGANVLTF. The DNA of the CDR3 is TGTGCCAGCAGCCTCGGGGGGCACCGGCAATCTGGGGCCAACGTCCTGACTTTC. The J gene is TRBJ2-6, the V gene TRBV5-4, with D perhaps TRBD2 (7 bases). Germline CDR1 reads SGHNT; CDR2 reads YYREEE (reference sequence). V was pared by 4 bases and J by 1 base, with 18 bases between. CDR3 length equals 18 residues.

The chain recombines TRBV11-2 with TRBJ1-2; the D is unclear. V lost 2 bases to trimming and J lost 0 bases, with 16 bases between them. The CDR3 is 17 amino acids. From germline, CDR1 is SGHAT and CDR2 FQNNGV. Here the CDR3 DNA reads TGTGCCAGCAGCTTACATGGCTCAGCGTCTACTAACTATGGCTACACCTTC. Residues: CASSLHGSASTNYGYTF.

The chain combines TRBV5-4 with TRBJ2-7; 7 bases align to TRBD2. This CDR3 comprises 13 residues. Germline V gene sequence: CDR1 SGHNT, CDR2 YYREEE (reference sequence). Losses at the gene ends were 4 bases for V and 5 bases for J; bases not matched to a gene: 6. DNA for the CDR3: TGTGCCAGCAGCACTCGGGGGGTGGACGAGCAGTACTTC. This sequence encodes CASSTRGVDEQYF.

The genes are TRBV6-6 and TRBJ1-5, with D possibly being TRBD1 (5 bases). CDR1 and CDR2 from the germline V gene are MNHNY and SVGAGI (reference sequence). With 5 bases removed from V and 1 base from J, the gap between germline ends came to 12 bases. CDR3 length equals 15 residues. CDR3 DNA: TGTGCCAGCAGTACTCGCGGGGCGAGCAATCAGCCCCAGCATTTT. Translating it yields CASSTRGASNQPQHF.

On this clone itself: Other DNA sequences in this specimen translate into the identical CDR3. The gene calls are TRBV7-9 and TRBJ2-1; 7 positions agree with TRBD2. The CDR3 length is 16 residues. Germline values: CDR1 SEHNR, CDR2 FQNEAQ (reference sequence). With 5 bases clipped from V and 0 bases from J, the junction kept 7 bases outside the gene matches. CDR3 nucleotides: TGTGCCAGCAGCCCCTCTAGCGGAAGCTCCTACAATGAGCAGTTCTTC. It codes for CASSPSSGSSYNEQFF.

CDR3 bases: TGTGCCAGCAGCTTAGGGGCCCCAAGTGGGGAGCAGTTCTTC. Translation gives CASSLGAPSGEQFF. The chain is built from TRBV11-2 and TRBJ2-1, with D hard to call. Trimming shortened V by 1 base and J by 10 bases, and 14 bases separated the two germline ends. CDR3 length equals 14 residues. Germline values: CDR1 SGHAT, CDR2 FQNNGV.

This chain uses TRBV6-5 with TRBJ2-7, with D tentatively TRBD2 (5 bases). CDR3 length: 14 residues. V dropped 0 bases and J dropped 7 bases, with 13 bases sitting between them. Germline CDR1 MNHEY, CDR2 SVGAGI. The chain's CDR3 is CASSYSGSRREQYF. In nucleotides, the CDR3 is TGTGCCAGCAGTTACTCGGGTAGCAGGAGGGAGCAGTACTTC.

In DNA, the CDR3 is TGTGCCAGCAGTTATAGCCCTAATAATAATTCACCCCTCCACTTT. It codes for CASSYSPNNNSPLHF. V gene TRBV6-6 combines with J gene TRBJ1-6; D unresolved. The CDR3 runs 15 residues. Trimming removed 3 bases from V and 5 bases from J, with 11 bases in between. CDR1 MNHNY and CDR2 SVGAGI come from the germline V gene (reference sequence).

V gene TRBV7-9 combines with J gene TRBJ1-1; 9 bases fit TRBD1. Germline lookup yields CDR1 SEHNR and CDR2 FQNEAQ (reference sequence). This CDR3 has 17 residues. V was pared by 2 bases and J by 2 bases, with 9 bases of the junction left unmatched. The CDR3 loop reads CASSLNLWDRDNTEAFF. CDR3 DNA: TGTGCCAGCAGCTTAAACCTGTGGGACAGGGACAACACTGAAGCTTTCTTT.

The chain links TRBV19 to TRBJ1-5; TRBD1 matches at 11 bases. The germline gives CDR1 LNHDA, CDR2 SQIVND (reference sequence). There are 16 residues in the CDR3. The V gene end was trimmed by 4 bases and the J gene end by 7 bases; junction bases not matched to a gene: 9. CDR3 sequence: CASSTMDRGRGQPQHF. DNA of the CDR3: TGTGCCAGTAGTACGATGGACAGGGGGCGCGGACAGCCCCAGCATTTT. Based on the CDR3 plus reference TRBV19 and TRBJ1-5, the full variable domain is DGGITQSPKYLFRKEGQNVTLSCEQNLNHDAMYWYRQDPGQGLRLIYYSQIVNDFQKGDIAEGYSVSREKKESFPLTVTSAQKNPTAFYLCASSTMDRGRGQPQHFGDGTRLSIL.

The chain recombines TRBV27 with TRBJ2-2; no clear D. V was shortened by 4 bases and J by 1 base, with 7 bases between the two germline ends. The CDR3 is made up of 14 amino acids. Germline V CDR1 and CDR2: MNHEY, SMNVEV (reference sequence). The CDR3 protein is CASSSGLNTGELFF. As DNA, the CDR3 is TGTGCCAGCAGTTCTGGGCTGAACACCGGGGAGCTGTTTTTT.

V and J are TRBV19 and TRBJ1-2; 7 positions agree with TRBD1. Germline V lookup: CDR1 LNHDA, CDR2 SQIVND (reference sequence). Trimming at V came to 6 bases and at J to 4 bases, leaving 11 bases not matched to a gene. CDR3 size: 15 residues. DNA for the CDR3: TGTGCCAGTAGCCCATTACAGACAGGGCGCTATGGCTACACCTTC. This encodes CASSPLQTGRYGYTF.

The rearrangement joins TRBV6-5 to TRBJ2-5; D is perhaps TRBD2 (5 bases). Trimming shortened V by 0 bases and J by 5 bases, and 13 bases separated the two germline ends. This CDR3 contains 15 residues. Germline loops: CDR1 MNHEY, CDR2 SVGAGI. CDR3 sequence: CASSYSYLARETQYF. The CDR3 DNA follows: TGTGCCAGCAGTTACTCGTACCTAGCAAGGGAGACCCAGTACTTC.

In nucleotides, the CDR3 is TGTGCCAGCAGTCCCCCAGATTCAGGGGTAATGCAGTACTTC. This gives the protein CASSPPDSGVMQYF. The chain recombines TRBV27 with TRBJ2-7; the D gene is possibly TRBD1 (6 bases). The CDR3 is made up of 14 amino acids. The germline CDR1 and CDR2 sequences are MNHEY and SMNVEV (reference sequence). V lost 5 bases to trimming and J lost 9 bases, with 20 bases between them.